This T cell receptor (beta chain) was observed in a study of T cell responses to AZD1222 COVID-19 vaccine. Study-wide results and limits: Most donors were white British, females outnumbered males, and clonal diversity was possibly underestimated. The peak T cell response came first, and repertoires were sampled only after it.

TCRdb's table, derived via immunoSEQ multiplex PCR, lists solely in-frame clones and lacks some. The data hold 150,000 to 200,000 clones, with more than 75% observed a single time. V was trimmed by 0 bases and J by 5 bases, leaving 16 bases between them. Germline V gene data show CDR1 as MGHRA and CDR2 as YSYEKL. CDR3 length: 16 amino acids. Ten or more counts support this clone. The antigen remains undetermined. The genes are TRBV4-1 and TRBJ1-2; no firm D call. The source of this sequence is an adult who received the AZD1222 COVID-19 vaccine. The material sequenced was peripheral blood, taken 28 days after the second AZD1222 dose. CDR3 bases: TGCGCCAGCAGCCAAGAAAGGGCCCAACCAGAGTATGGCTACACCTTC. It translates to CASSQERAQPEYGYTF.